The 28 T cell receptor beta chains below all came from one sample that was sequenced in a study of control samples from healthy donors and cancer patients. Here immunoSEQ multiplex PCR was the method, and the copy in TCRdb shows in-frame clones only, minus some. The data hold about 160,000 clones, with just over 95% observed a single time. The sample consisted of blood. These TCRs come from a woman aged 25 to 39 in good health.

V is TRBV5-1 and J is TRBJ1-1, with no clear D. This CDR3 comprises 16 residues. Germline loops: CDR1 SGHRS, CDR2 YFSETQ. The V end was cut by 0 bases, the J end by 5 bases, with 17 bases between. This CDR3 is CASSLVGPGIGTEAFF. The DNA for the CDR3 is TGCGCCAGCAGCTTGGTCGGGCCCGGGATTGGGACTGAAGCTTTCTTT. The full variable domain, rest sourced from reference TRBV5-1 and TRBJ1-1, is KAGVTQTPRYLIKTRGQQVTLSCSPISGHRSVSWYQQTPGQGLQFLFEYFSETQRNKGNFPGRFSGRQFSNSRSEMNVSTLELGDSALYLCASSLVGPGIGTEAFFGQGTRLTVV.

The CDR3 loop is CASSRDRITEQYF. DNA of the CDR3: TGTGCCAGCAGCCGGGACAGAATTACCGAGCAGTACTTC. The rearrangement joins TRBV6-6 to TRBJ2-7; 7 bases fit TRBD1. This CDR3 contains 13 residues. V shed 6 bases and J 6 bases; nucleotides not matched to a gene: 8. Germline values: CDR1 MNHNY, CDR2 SVGAGI (reference sequence).

This sequence joins TRBV5-1 and TRBJ2-3; 10 nucleotides agree with TRBD2. In germline, CDR1 is SGHRS, CDR2 YFSETQ. The CDR3 has 15 residues. V lost 3 bases and J lost 5; bases outside the gene matches: 6. This CDR3 reads CASSSAGGPGDTQYF. CDR3 DNA: TGCGCCAGCAGCTCAGCGGGGGGGCCTGGAGATACGCAGTATTTT.

CDR3 loop: CASSDGTPIYNSPLHF. CDR3 bases: TGCGCCAGCAGCGACGGGACGCCGATATATAATTCACCCCTCCACTTT. J is TRBJ1-6 and V is TRBV5-1; weak D call: TRBD1 (5 bases). Germline assignment: CDR1 SGHRS and CDR2 YFSETQ. The CDR3 has 16 residues. Trimming removed 4 bases at V and 4 bases at J, with 15 bases between.

The chain uses TRBV5-5 and TRBJ2-7; a weak D match, TRBD2 (6 bases). The CDR3 contains 13 residues. Trimming shortened V by 6 bases and J by 3 bases, and 13 bases separated the two germline ends. Germline-derived CDR1 and CDR2 are SGHKS and YYEKEE (reference sequence). The CDR3 sequence: CASTSGQIYEQYF. CDR3 nucleotides: TGTGCCAGCACGAGCGGGCAGATCTACGAGCAGTACTTC. Full variable domain (outside the CDR3, taken from reference TRBV5-5 and TRBJ2-7): DAGVTQSPTHLIKTRGQQVTLRCSPISGHKSVSWYQQVLGQGPQFIFQYYEKEERGRGNFPDRFSARQFPNYSSELNVNALLLGDSALYLCASTSGQIYEQYFGPGTRLTVT.

A note on this clone: This specimen includes other DNA sequences encoding the same CDR3. The rearrangement joins TRBV6-5 to TRBJ1-1; 7 positions match TRBD1. The CDR3 loop spans 12 amino acids. Germline CDR1 reads MNHEY; CDR2 reads SVGAGI. V dropped 6 bases and J dropped 4; count of bases not matched to a gene: 2. CDR3 coding DNA: TGTGCCAGCAGCCAGGGGGGCACTGAAGCTTTCTTT. This sequence encodes CASSQGGTEAFF.

The chain employs TRBV11-3 and TRBJ2-1; 12 bases map to TRBD1. Germline assignment: CDR1 SGHNT and CDR2 YENEEA. V shed 5 bases, J shed 8 bases, and the junction held 7 bases outside the gene matches. The CDR3 is 15 residues long. The CDR3 region is CASSPGTGGNDEQFF. The CDR3 nucleotides are TGTGCCAGCAGCCCCGGGACAGGGGGCAACGATGAGCAGTTCTTC.

The rearrangement links TRBV9 to TRBJ1-1, with D unclear. Germline V gene data show CDR1 as SGDLS and CDR2 as YYNGEE. Trimming removed 1 base at V and 5 bases at J, with 9 bases between. This CDR3 has 13 amino acids. CDR3 nucleotides: TGTGCCAGCAGCGTAAAACGGGGAACTGAAGCTTTCTTT. Residues: CASSVKRGTEAFF. Full variable domain (rest looked up from reference TRBV9 and TRBJ1-1): DSGVTQTPKHLITATGQRVTLRCSPRSGDLSVYWYQQSLDQGLQFLIQYYNGEERAKGNILERFSAQQFPDLHSELNLSSLELGDSALYFCASSVKRGTEAFFGQGTRLTVV.

The genes are TRBV3-1 (or the pseudogene TRBV3-2) and TRBJ2-7; TRBD1 aligns across 8 bases. J lost 1 base, V lost 4 bases, and 3 bases had no gene match. Germline loops: CDR1 LGHDT, CDR2 YNNKEL (reference sequence). The CDR3 totals 14 residues. The CDR3: CASSPGQGSYEQYF. The CDR3 nucleotides read TGTGCCAGCAGCCCTGGACAGGGATCCTACGAGCAGTACTTC.

The chain recombines TRBV6-5 with TRBJ2-1, with 9 bases matching TRBD1. V lost 6 bases, J lost 3 bases, and 3 bases stayed unmatched. The CDR3 extends over 14 amino acids. Germline V gene lookup returns CDR1 MNHEY and CDR2 SVGAGI. For the CDR3, the DNA is TGTGCCAGCAGCTGGGACAGGGACTACAATGAGCAGTTCTTC. Translation: CASSWDRDYNEQFF.

The chain carries TRBV7-9 and TRBJ2-7; TRBD1 might be the D (6 bases). CDR1 and CDR2 from the germline V gene are SEHNR and FQNEAQ (reference sequence). The ends were cut back, 1 base at V and 1 base at J, with 17 bases in the middle. CDR3 length: 17 amino acids. This CDR3 is CASSLGLDRELSYEQYF. In DNA, the CDR3 is TGTGCCAGCAGCTTAGGACTGGACAGAGAATTATCCTACGAGCAGTACTTC.

V is TRBV28 and J is TRBJ1-1, with D possibly TRBD1 on 6 matching bases. Germline V gene lookup returns CDR1 MDHEN and CDR2 SYDVKM. V dropped 5 bases and J dropped 1 base, with 11 bases sitting between them. This CDR3 spans 14 amino acids. CDR3 coding DNA: TGTGCCAGCAGTAGCGGACAGAAGAACACTGAAGCTTTCTTT. This codes for CASSSGQKNTEAFF.

V is TRBV6-1 and J is TRBJ2-2, with D uncertain. Germline V gene sequence: CDR1 MNHNS, CDR2 SASEGT. V was trimmed by 4 bases and J by 0 bases, leaving 12 bases between them. The CDR3 is made up of 16 amino acids. The CDR3 bases are TGTGCCAGCAGTGTACCGACTGTAACGAACACCGGGGAGCTGTTTTTT. Amino acid sequence: CASSVPTVTNTGELFF.

The genes are TRBV30 and TRBJ1-2; TRBD1 matches at 7 bases. CDR1 GTSNPN and CDR2 SVGIG come from the germline V gene (reference sequence). Trimming removed 1 base from V and 2 bases from J; junction bases left unmatched: 1. The CDR3 is 13 residues long. The CDR3 DNA reads as TGTGCCTGGAGTGCACAGGGGAACTATGGCTACACCTTC. Its protein product is CAWSAQGNYGYTF.

The rearrangement links TRBV19 to TRBJ2-1; 7 bases line up with TRBD2. The ends lost 3 bases at V and 10 bases at J; junction bases unmatched: 3. Germline loops: CDR1 LNHDA, CDR2 SQIVND (reference sequence). This CDR3 is 12 amino acids long. The CDR3 DNA reads as TGTGCCAGTAGTATTCGGGGAGGGGAGCAGTTCTTC. Its translation: CASSIRGGEQFF.

The chain employs TRBV12-5 and TRBJ1-1; 7 bases match TRBD1. The ends lost 6 bases at V and 2 bases at J; junction bases unmatched: 6. This CDR3 contains 14 residues. The germline V gene encodes CDR1 LGHNT and CDR2 FRNRAP. Here the CDR3 reads CASGTGTANTEAFF. CDR3 DNA: TGTGCTAGTGGGACCGGGACAGCCAACACTGAAGCTTTCTTT.

V usage is TRBV5-4 and J usage is TRBJ2-2; D is tentatively TRBD1 or TRBD2 (5 bases each). V lost 6 bases to trimming and J lost 6 bases, with 9 bases between them. The CDR3 spans 12 residues. CDR1 is SGHNT, CDR2 YYREEE, per germline (reference sequence). The CDR3 is CASTLGAGELFF. CDR3 sequence (DNA): TGTGCCAGCACCCTGGGGGCCGGGGAGCTGTTTTTT.

The CDR3 protein is CATSDFRDRTTGELFF. DNA of the CDR3: TGTGCCACCAGTGATTTCCGGGACAGAACCACCGGGGAGCTGTTTTTT. This chain links TRBV24-1 with TRBJ2-2, with 7 bases that match TRBD1. The ends lost 1 base at V and 4 bases at J; junction bases unmatched: 5. Germline V lookup: CDR1 KGHDR, CDR2 SFDVKD. The CDR3 totals 16 residues.

The J gene is TRBJ2-2, the V gene TRBV5-1, with D unresolved. The CDR3 spans 15 residues. Germline CDR1 SGHRS, CDR2 YFSETQ. The V end was cut by 0 bases, the J end by 6 bases, with 12 bases between. CDR3 coding DNA: TGCGCCAGCAGCTTGGAGTCCAGTGGGGCCGGGGAGCTGTTTTTT. This gives the protein CASSLESSGAGELFF.

This clone turned up a few times. The chain uses TRBV27 and TRBJ2-1, with 7 bases fitting TRBD2. Per the germline V gene, CDR1 is MNHEY and CDR2 is SMNVEV (reference sequence). The CDR3 is 16 amino acids. V was pared by 3 bases and J by 6 bases, with 11 bases of the junction left unmatched. The CDR3 is CASSFLPSGKGNEQFF. In DNA, the CDR3 is TGTGCCAGCAGTTTTTTACCCAGCGGGAAGGGCAATGAGCAGTTCTTC.

The CDR3 sequence is CAIRTGHATEAFF. The DNA for the CDR3 is TGTGCCATCAGGACGGGACACGCCACTGAAGCTTTCTTT. The chain links TRBV10-3 to TRBJ1-1, with D possibly matching TRBD1 (6 bases). Germline lookup yields CDR1 ENHRY and CDR2 SYGVKD. V was clipped by 6 bases and J by 4 bases, with 12 bases between them. The CDR3 runs 13 residues.

This rearrangement joins TRBV10-3 to TRBJ1-1; D unclear. Germline lookup yields CDR1 ENHRY and CDR2 SYGVKD. The V end was cut by 7 bases, the J end by 2 bases, with 11 bases between. The CDR3 loop spans 13 amino acids. The CDR3 sequence is CAITMDGNTEAFF. As DNA, the CDR3 is TGTGCCATCACCATGGACGGAAACACTGAAGCTTTCTTT.

CDR3 in amino acids: CASSFRDGAYEQYF. DNA of the CDR3: TGTGCCAGCAGCTTCCGGGACGGTGCCTACGAGCAGTACTTC. The rearrangement links TRBV7-9 to TRBJ2-7, with D perhaps matching TRBD1 or TRBD2 (5 bases each). CDR1 and CDR2 (germline): SEHNR, FQNEAQ (reference sequence). V was clipped by 3 bases and J by 2 bases, with 11 bases between them. The CDR3 is 14 residues long.

Worth noting for this clone: An end of the junction differs from the germline gene, which may be a read error. This sequence joins TRBV13 and TRBJ2-1; maybe TRBD1 (6 bases). CDR3 size: 12 residues. Germline CDR1 reads PRHDT; CDR2 reads FYEKMQ (reference sequence). The DNA of the CDR3 is TGTGCCAGCAGCTTCGGGACATCGAAAACGCTCTTC. As protein: CASSFGTSKTLF.

This clone has only a few counts. In the same sample, other DNA sequences code for this CDR3. The V gene is TRBV5-1, the J gene TRBJ1-5; TRBD1 is a possible D gene (6 bases). Germline V gene sequence: CDR1 SGHRS, CDR2 YFSETQ. The CDR3 has 15 amino acids. V lost 0 bases and J 0 bases, leaving 7 bases between the germline ends. The CDR3 loop reads CASSLGTDSNQPQHF. The CDR3 DNA reads as TGCGCCAGCAGCTTGGGGACAGATAGCAATCAGCCCCAGCATTTT. Supplemented by reference TRBV5-1 and TRBJ1-5, the full variable domain reads KAGVTQTPRYLIKTRGQQVTLSCSPISGHRSVSWYQQTPGQGLQFLFEYFSETQRNKGNFPGRFSGRQFSNSRSEMNVSTLELGDSALYLCASSLGTDSNQPQHFGDGTRLSIL.

This clone occurred once. V is TRBV19 and J is TRBJ2-2; 7 bases map to TRBD2. The CDR3 is 16 residues long. Per the germline V gene, CDR1 is LNHDA and CDR2 is SQIVND (reference sequence). With 3 bases clipped from V and 4 bases from J, the junction kept 8 bases outside the gene matches. The CDR3 DNA sequence: TGTGCCAGTAGTATTGGGCGGGAGTGGGTCACCGGGGAGCTGTTTTTT. This codes for CASSIGREWVTGELFF.

V is TRBV7-3 and J is TRBJ2-2; D unclear. The V gene lost 5 bases and the J gene lost 7 bases, with 11 bases spanning the gap. The CDR3 is made up of 13 amino acids. Germline V CDR1 and CDR2: SGHTA, FQGTGA. The CDR3 is CASSPPTSGELFF. CDR3 coding DNA: TGTGCCAGCAGCCCCCCCACCAGCGGGGAGCTGTTTTTT. Looking up the rest from reference TRBV7-3 and TRBJ2-2 gives the full variable domain: GAGVSQTPSNKVTEKGKYVELRCDPISGHTALYWYRQSLGQGPEFLIYFQGTGAADDSGLPNDRFFAVRPEGSVSTLKIQRTERGDSAVYLCASSPPTSGELFFGEGSRLTVL.

V gene TRBV5-4 combines with J gene TRBJ2-2; a possible D gene is TRBD2 (5 bases). The CDR3 is 17 amino acids. Germline V lookup: CDR1 SGHNT, CDR2 YYREEE (reference sequence). V dropped 2 bases and J dropped 6 bases, with 20 bases sitting between them. The CDR3, as DNA: TGTGCCAGCAGCTTTGAAACAGTCCCCGGAGCGGCCGGGGAGCTGTTTTTT. Protein: CASSFETVPGAAGELFF. The entire variable domain, with the rest obtained from reference TRBV5-4 and TRBJ2-2, is as follows: ETGVTQSPTHLIKTRGQQVTLRCSSQSGHNTVSWYQQALGQGPQFIFQYYREEENGRGNFPPRFSGLQFPNYSSELNVNALELDDSALYLCASSFETVPGAAGELFFGEGSRLTVL.